Listed here are 6 T cell receptor beta chains from one sample, sequenced in a study of blood T cell repertoires in COVID-19. Produced via immunoSEQ multiplex PCR; TCRdb's table is partial and in-frame only. The profile shows about 440,000 clones, 90% of them singletons. The sequenced sample consisted of PBMCs or T cells enriched from blood (not recorded which). Receptor source: a man aged 18 to 29 who had recovered from COVID-19.

The chain carries TRBV19 and TRBJ1-5, with a tentative D call TRBD1 (5 bases). The V end lost 1 base, the J end lost 7 bases, and 11 bases lay between the germline ends. CDR3 size: 14 residues. CDR1 LNHDA and CDR2 SQIVND come from the germline V gene (reference sequence). CDR3 in DNA: TGTGCCAGTAGTATAGGGCTGTGGGGCCAGCCCCAGCATTTT. This codes for CASSIGLWGQPQHF.

The chain carries TRBV10-3 and TRBJ2-5; 7 bases map to TRBD2. The germline V gene encodes CDR1 ENHRY and CDR2 SYGVKD. V was clipped by 3 bases and J by 5 bases; unmatched bases: 9. The CDR3 runs 15 residues. The CDR3 region is CAISDHGRREETQYF. CDR3 in DNA: TGTGCCATCAGTGACCACGGGAGGCGGGAGGAGACCCAGTACTTC.

Note on this clone: This CDR3 is also generated by other DNA sequences in the sample. The V and J genes are TRBV5-1 and TRBJ1-1, with D tentatively TRBD1 (5 bases). This CDR3 has 15 amino acids. V lost 4 bases and J 1 base, leaving 14 bases between the germline ends. Germline V CDR1 and CDR2: SGHRS, YFSETQ. CDR3 in amino acids: CASSLLGQGNTEAFF. CDR3 DNA: TGCGCCAGCAGCCTCCTCGGGCAGGGGAACACTGAAGCTTTCTTT.

This clone was observed a single time. The chain joins TRBV2 to TRBJ2-6, with 9 bases fitting TRBD1. V gave up 8 bases and J gave up 2 bases; unmatched junction bases: 16. Germline CDR1 SNHLY, CDR2 FYNNEI. This CDR3 is built from 19 residues. CDR3 amino acids: CASEPGQGIINAGANVLTF. The CDR3 bases are TGTGCCAGCGAACCTGGACAGGGGATTATAAATGCTGGGGCCAACGTCCTGACTTTC.

J is TRBJ1-6 and V is TRBV2, with 8 bases lining up with TRBD1. After removal of 6 bases from V and 12 bases from J, the junction contained 7 bases not matched to a gene. Germline CDR1 SNHLY, CDR2 FYNNEI. The CDR3 sequence is 13 residues long. CDR3 in DNA: TGTGCCAGCAGACAGGGGGAAACGAAACCCCTCCACTTT. This codes for CASRQGETKPLHF.

V gene TRBV28 combines with J gene TRBJ1-5; D possibly corresponds to TRBD1 (5 bases). The CDR3 spans 14 residues. From germline, CDR1 is MDHEN and CDR2 SYDVKM. Trimming cost V 1 base and J 2 bases, with 6 bases left between them. The CDR3 DNA is TGTGCCAGCAGTTTATCCAGGGGCAATCAGCCCCAGCATTTT. Translation gives CASSLSRGNQPQHF.